These 20 T cell receptor beta chains originate from one sample sequenced in a study of cytotoxic CD8 clonotypes in ibrutinib-treated CLL. Libraries were prepared by immunoSEQ multiplex PCR; TCRdb keeps only in-frame clonotypes and omits some of them. The table has approximately 100,000 clones, about 74% seen once; the top ten hold just under 25%. The specimen comprised PBMCs, sampled after 24 months of ibrutinib treatment. Source of these receptors: a human donor with chronic lymphocytic leukemia.

The rearrangement joins TRBV7-3 to TRBJ1-1; no clear D gene. The germline V gene encodes CDR1 SGHTA and CDR2 FQGTGA. The CDR3 is made up of 15 amino acids. V lost 0 bases, J lost 1 base, and 9 bases lay in between. The CDR3 region has the DNA TGTGCCAGCAGCTTAACCCGATCTGGGAACACTGAAGCTTTCTTT. As protein: CASSLTRSGNTEAFF.

This sequence joins TRBV6-1 and TRBJ2-5; 7 bases line up with TRBD2. The J call may be mistaken, given a closer DNA end match to TRBJ2-7. The CDR3 has 14 residues. CDR1 MNHNS and CDR2 SASEGT come from the germline V gene. This CDR3 is CASSGRGTSYEQYF. The CDR3 DNA sequence: TGTGCCAGCAGCGGGCGGGGGACCTCCTACGAGCAGTACTTC.

V is TRBV29-1 and J is TRBJ1-3; 7 positions match TRBD1. The CDR3 spans 14 residues. V lost 1 base, J lost 4 bases, and 4 bases stayed unmatched. Germline-derived CDR1 and CDR2 are SQVTM and ANQGSEA. CDR3 nucleotide sequence: TGCAGCGTTGAAGGACAGGGAGCGGGAAACACCATATATTTT. Translated: CSVEGQGAGNTIYF. Full variable domain (rest looked up from reference TRBV29-1 and TRBJ1-3): SAVISQKPSRDICQRGTSLTIQCQVDSQVTMMFWYRQQPGQSLTLIATANQGSEATYESGFVIDKFPISRPNLTFSTLTVSNMSPEDSSIYLCSVEGQGAGNTIYFGEGSWLTVV.

The CDR3 region has the DNA TGTGCCAGCAGCTTAGCGCGCGGGATAGGGGAGCAGTTCTTC. Its translation: CASSLARGIGEQFF. The chain recombines TRBV7-9 with TRBJ2-1, with D possibly being TRBD2 (6 bases). The ends were cut back, 0 bases at V and 10 bases at J, with 13 bases in the middle. This CDR3 contains 14 residues. The germline V gene encodes CDR1 SEHNR and CDR2 FQNEAQ (reference sequence).

Comments on this clone: The germline gene is not matched at one end of the junction; a read error may be the cause. This chain connects TRBV11-1 to TRBJ2-3; 8 positions match TRBD2. CDR3 length equals 13 residues. The germline CDR1 and CDR2 sequences are SGHAT and FQDESV (reference sequence). The CDR3 coding sequence is TGTGCCAGCAGCGTAGCGGGGAAAGATACGCAGTATTTT. This translates into CASSVAGKDTQYF.

The rearrangement links TRBV27 to TRBJ2-2; possible D gene TRBD2, 6 bases. This CDR3 is built from 15 residues. V was clipped by 8 bases and J by 5 bases, with 18 bases between them. Germline CDR1 and CDR2: MNHEY and SMNVEV (reference sequence). This CDR3 reads CASSPVARGTGELFF. The CDR3 region has the DNA TGTGCCAGCTCACCGGTGGCCCGGGGGACCGGGGAGCTGTTTTTT.

About this clone itself: Just one base apart from a much larger clone, this may be a read error. The same CDR3 can be traced to other DNA sequences in this sample. The J gene is TRBJ2-7, the V gene TRBV7-9; D is uncertain. Trimming stripped 4 bases from V and 3 bases from J, with 4 bases between. The CDR3 is 11 residues long. Germline CDR1 is SEHNR and CDR2 is FQNEAQ (reference sequence). CDR3 residues: CASSSNYEQYF. The CDR3 DNA follows: TGTGCCAGCAGCTCGAACTACGAGCAGTACTTC. The complete variable domain, with remaining parts taken from reference TRBV7-9 and TRBJ2-7, reads DTGVSQNPRHKITKRGQNVTFRCDPISEHNRLYWYRQTLGQGPEFLTYFQNEAQLEKSRLLSDRFSAERPKGSFSTLEIQRTEQGDSAMYLCASSSNYEQYFGPGTRLTVT.

The rearrangement joins TRBV28 to TRBJ1-3, with TRBD1 as a possible D gene (5 bases). This CDR3 comprises 19 residues. Germline V gene lookup returns CDR1 MDHEN and CDR2 SYDVKM. V dropped 5 bases and J dropped 5 bases, with 28 bases sitting between them. The CDR3, as DNA: TGTGCCAGCAGTCCCCCAAGTCAATCCACAGGACCTAGGAGAAACACCATATATTTT. Its protein is CASSPPSQSTGPRRNTIYF.

The chain carries TRBV6-6 and TRBJ1-1, with 10 positions matching TRBD1. The germline gives CDR1 MNHNY, CDR2 SVGAGI (reference sequence). The CDR3 totals 12 residues. The V segment lost 5 bases and the J segment 11 bases; nucleotides outside the gene matches: 5. CDR3 sequence (DNA): TGTGCCAGCAGTACCCGGACAGGGGGGGCTTTCTTT. This codes for CASSTRTGGAFF.

The chain employs TRBV27 and TRBJ1-2, with TRBD1 identical over 9 bases. The V segment lost 5 bases and the J segment 6 bases; nucleotides outside the gene matches: 4. Per the germline V gene, CDR1 is MNHEY and CDR2 is SMNVEV (reference sequence). This CDR3 has 13 residues. The CDR3 here is CASSLGTGHGYTF. Written as DNA, the CDR3 is TGTGCCAGCAGTCTAGGGACAGGGCATGGCTACACCTTC.

Concerning this clone: At the DNA level, this CDR3 is encoded by other sequences in the same sample as well. This rearrangement joins TRBV15 to TRBJ2-5; D is perhaps TRBD2 (5 bases). Germline lookup yields CDR1 LNHNV and CDR2 YYDKDF (reference sequence). The CDR3 runs to 15 residues. The V end was cut by 0 bases, the J end by 2 bases, with 10 bases between. The CDR3 loop reads CATSRDPGKQETQYF. CDR3 nucleotide sequence: TGTGCCACCAGCAGAGATCCGGGAAAACAAGAGACCCAGTACTTC.

J is TRBJ2-5 and V is TRBV6-6, with 7 bases lining up with TRBD1. Germline V gene lookup returns CDR1 MNHNY and CDR2 SVGAGI (reference sequence). V lost 5 bases, J lost 3 bases, and 9 bases stayed unmatched. There are 15 residues in the CDR3. The CDR3 here is CASSPDFDREETQYF. CDR3 bases: TGTGCCAGCAGTCCTGACTTCGACAGGGAAGAGACCCAGTACTTC.

The chain employs TRBV5-1 and TRBJ1-2; TRBD1 matches at 7 bases. The CDR3 runs 14 residues. Germline loops: CDR1 SGHRS, CDR2 YFSETQ. The J segment lost 8 bases and the V segment lost 1 base, leaving 8 bases of the junction unmatched. CDR3 coding DNA: TGCGCCAGCAGCTTGACCGACAGGGTGGTGGGCTACACCTTC. Its translation is CASSLTDRVVGYTF.

The genes are TRBV18 and TRBJ1-3, with 7 bases identical to TRBD1. V dropped 0 bases and J dropped 6; count of bases not matched to a gene: 8. The CDR3 covers 16 residues. Looked up from germline, CDR1 is KGHSH and CDR2 is LQKENI. The CDR3 is CASSPPRTGITNTIYF. CDR3 bases: TGTGCCAGCTCACCACCGAGGACAGGAATAACAAACACCATATATTTT.

The rearrangement uses TRBV10-3 and TRBJ2-3; no definite D call. CDR3 length equals 11 residues. The germline gives CDR1 ENHRY, CDR2 SYGVKD. V was pared by 8 bases and J by 2 bases, with 5 bases between. DNA of the CDR3: TGTGCCATCGGATACACAGATACGCAGTATTTT. Translation gives CAIGYTDTQYF.

By share, this clone ranks as medium-sized. This chain joins TRBV28 and TRBJ1-6; 8 nucleotides match TRBD1. Losses at the gene ends were 5 bases for V and 7 bases for J; bases not matched to a gene: 4. CDR1 is MDHEN, CDR2 SYDVKM, per germline. This CDR3 contains 14 residues. The CDR3: CASSDGQGNSPLHF. In DNA form, the CDR3 reads TGTGCCAGCAGTGATGGACAGGGAAATTCACCCCTCCACTTT.

This chain links TRBV5-1 with TRBJ2-1; 10 bases are a match to TRBD2. V shed 4 bases, J shed 6 bases, and the junction held 7 bases outside the gene matches. CDR3 length equals 15 residues. The germline gives CDR1 SGHRS, CDR2 YFSETQ. The CDR3 bases are TGCGCCAGCAGCCCCTCTAGCGGGAGTGGCAATGAGCAGTTCTTC. Translated: CASSPSSGSGNEQFF.

The chain joins TRBV12-2 to TRBJ2-1; TRBD1 is taken as the D call from the table, unchecked against the DNA. TRBV12-2 is reported as a pseudogene. This CDR3 is 15 amino acids long. The CDR3 DNA is TGTGCAAGTCGCCACGACAGGGGGTTTTGCAATGAGCAGTTCTTC. Encoded protein: CASRHDRGFCNEQFF.

The count of this clone is one. The chain employs TRBV7-2 and TRBJ2-1; TRBD2 matches 12 bases. V shed 2 bases, J shed 7 bases, and the junction held 9 bases outside the gene matches. The CDR3 has 17 amino acids. Germline V gene lookup returns CDR1 SGHTA and CDR2 FQGNSA. The CDR3 DNA reads as TGTGCCAGCAGCTTAAAGGCGGGCCTAGCGGGGGGGAATGAGCAGTTCTTC. This encodes CASSLKAGLAGGNEQFF.

In its sample, this clone was seen a few times. This chain connects TRBV5-4 to TRBJ1-2; the D is unclear. Germline values: CDR1 SGHNT, CDR2 YYREEE (reference sequence). Trimming shortened V by 4 bases and J by 0 bases, and 7 bases separated the two germline ends. CDR3 length: 13 amino acids. CDR3 loop: CASSGPSNYGYTF. In DNA form, the CDR3 reads TGTGCCAGCAGCGGCCCGTCTAACTATGGCTACACCTTC.